The 9 T cell receptor beta chains listed next were all sequenced from one sample in a study of human T cells and chemical hapten exposure. Using its own MiXCR run on the RACE reads, TCRdb lists one record per CDR3 protein. The repertoire holds roughly 82,000 distinct CDR3 sequences, with 12% as singletons. Time point noted: patch test 1, 2 weeks after DPC sensitization. Treatment given: therapeutic diphenylcyclopropenone sensitization with weekly scalp DPC. The source material was whole blood, sampled in connection with sensitization to the hapten diphenylcyclopropenone (DPC). All receptors come from a woman aged 60 to 75 with alopecia areata. Some clones in this sample may be carry-over from other donors' samples.

The chain is built from TRBV9 and TRBJ2-3; possible D gene TRBD2, 5 bases. CDR1 and CDR2 from the germline V gene are SGDLS and YYNGEE. The CDR3 spans 14 residues. Trimming took off 3 bases at V and 5 bases at J, with 13 bases between the two ends. The chain's CDR3 is CASSGRGSGDTQYF. The CDR3 coding sequence is TGTGCCAGCAGCGGTCGGGGTTCGGGAGATACGCAGTATTTT.

The sample holds many counts of this clonotype. V and J are TRBV29-1 and TRBJ2-1; possibly TRBD1 or TRBD2 for D (5 bases each). The V end was cut by 4 bases, the J end by 6 bases, with 13 bases between. The length of the CDR3 is 13 residues. Germline values: CDR1 SQVTM, CDR2 ANQGSEA. This chain's CDR3 is CSVVDRDLNEQFF. In nucleotides, the CDR3 is TGCAGCGTTGTGGACCGGGACCTCAATGAGCAGTTCTTC.

This clonotype was seen only a few times. V is TRBV6-6 and J is TRBJ1-3; D ambiguous. Trimming removed 5 bases at V and 4 bases at J, with 15 bases between. CDR3 length equals 15 residues. Germline V lookup: CDR1 MNHNY, CDR2 SVGAGI (reference sequence). CDR3 in DNA: TGTGCCAGCAGTCCCCTCACGCGTCTCGGAAACACCATATATTTT. Translating it yields CASSPLTRLGNTIYF.

The chain uses TRBV7-2 and TRBJ1-2; 10 bases agree with TRBD1. There are 14 residues in the CDR3. Per germline, CDR1 SGHTA and CDR2 FQGNSA. V gave up 5 bases and J gave up 6 bases; unmatched junction bases: 6. The chain's CDR3 is CASSRTGQGNGYTF. Written as DNA, the CDR3 is TGTGCCAGCAGCCGGACGGGACAGGGGAATGGCTACACCTTC.

Ten or more counts support this clonotype. The chain recombines TRBV24-1 with TRBJ1-5; no clear D. V was shortened by 7 bases and J by 6 bases, with 21 bases between the two germline ends. Germline CDR1 reads KGHDR; CDR2 reads SFDVKD. This CDR3 comprises 16 residues. CDR3 bases: TGTGCCACCAGCCTCACCCGACCCGAGCCGGGTCAGCCCCAGCATTTT. It codes for CATSLTRPEPGQPQHF.

The chain employs TRBV27 and TRBJ1-6; the D is unclear. CDR3 length: 14 residues. With 2 bases removed from V and 7 bases from J, the gap between germline ends came to 9 bases. Germline CDR1 and CDR2: MNHEY and SMNVEV (reference sequence). CDR3 in DNA: TGTGCCAGCAGTTTAACGGGGTTAAATTCACCCCTCCACTTT. Translating it yields CASSLTGLNSPLHF.

This clonotype was counted at least ten times. In DNA form, the CDR3 reads TGTGCCTGGAGTGGAGGTCCTCAGCCCCAGCATTTT. Translation gives CAWSGGPQPQHF. This chain joins TRBV30 and TRBJ1-5; no firm D call. V lost 1 base and J 6 bases, leaving 7 bases between the germline ends. Germline V gives CDR1 GTSNPN, CDR2 SVGIG (reference sequence). This CDR3 has 12 residues.

This clonotype occurred many times. The V and J genes are TRBV18 and TRBJ2-4; the D gene is possibly TRBD1 (5 bases). Trimming stripped 4 bases from V and 8 bases from J, with 12 bases between. The germline CDR1 and CDR2 sequences are KGHSH and LQKENI. The CDR3 runs 13 residues. The DNA for the CDR3 is TGTGCCAGCTCACAGGACACGGCGGACATTCAGTACTTC. It codes for CASSQDTADIQYF.

This chain connects TRBV29-1 to TRBJ1-2; no reliable D call. The germline gives CDR1 SQVTM, CDR2 ANQGSEA. Trimming stripped 4 bases from V and 2 bases from J, with 5 bases between. CDR3 length: 11 residues. For the CDR3, the DNA is TGCAGCGTTGCTGAGAACTATGGCTACACCTTC. Its protein is CSVAENYGYTF.